This T cell receptor beta chain is drawn from a study of identical twins. V lost 5 bases and J 6 bases, leaving 20 bases between the germline ends. Germline loops: CDR1 SQVTM, CDR2 ANQGSEA. The CDR3 runs 15 residues. A universal primer binding site was introduced by template switching. The final cDNA contained unique molecular identifiers. TCRdb re-called the 5' RACE reads through MiXCR, storing one row per CDR3 protein. The sample consists of approximately 210,000 distinct CDR3 sequences, about a sixth of them appearing once. General observations from the study: Models came in too low on out-of-frame TCR alpha sharing in monozygotic twins.

As regards this clonotype: Its matching antigen is unknown.

A further study also used this sample, focusing on T cells expressing NK-cell markers. From that study: The leading position in the CD3+CD56-NKG2C+ fraction of a handful of donors also went to these clonotypes.

Specimen: CD8+ T cells sorted from blood. The clonotype comes from a woman aged 18-29 years in good health. This rearrangement joins TRBV29-1 to TRBJ2-1; TRBD2 might be the D (6 bases). The CDR3 nucleotides read TGCAGCGTTAGGAGGTGGGCGGGAAGCTTCAATGAGCAGTTCTTC. It codes for CSVRRWAGSFNEQFF.